Presented here are 13 T cell receptor beta chains from one specimen sequenced in a study of T-cell reconstitution after alpha-beta-depleted transplantation in children. The TCRbeta library was prepared with unique molecular identifiers. TCRdb ran MiXCR on the PCR reads and lists one entry per CDR3 protein. The table lists 800,000 to 1,000,000 distinct CDR3 sequences, less than 30% of them singletons. Here the sequenced sample was PBMCs, mostly from graft donor cells, taken 360 days after TCRalphabeta/CD19-depleted stem cell transplant. The receptor set was obtained from a boy under two years old who had a stem cell transplant for SCID, so the T cells may come from the graft donor.

The chain has TRBV10-3 and TRBJ1-6; D not resolved. Trimming shortened V by 8 bases and J by 4 bases, and 6 bases separated the two germline ends. Germline CDR1 ENHRY, CDR2 SYGVKD. The CDR3 spans 12 residues. CDR3 protein: CAIGGYNSPLHF. CDR3 DNA sequence: TGTGCCATCGGAGGTTATAATTCACCCCTCCACTTT.

This clonotype showed up just a few times. The gene calls are TRBV12-3 or TRBV12-4 and TRBJ2-4, with D unclear. The ends were cut back, 6 bases at V and 0 bases at J, with 15 bases in the middle. The CDR3 loop spans 16 amino acids. The CDR3 protein is CASSHAPHPAKNIQYF. The CDR3 nucleotides are TGTGCCAGCAGCCACGCCCCCCATCCAGCCAAAAACATTCAGTACTTC.

This clonotype was found once. The chain carries TRBV7-2 and TRBJ2-1; 8 positions agree with TRBD1. Germline V gives CDR1 SGHTA, CDR2 FQGNSA. The CDR3 sequence is 16 residues long. The V gene end was trimmed by 1 base and the J gene end by 8 bases; junction bases not matched to a gene: 10. CDR3 coding DNA: TGTGCCAGCAGCTTAGGCCCCGGCAGGGGGCAGGATGAGCAGTTCTTC. This translates into CASSLGPGRGQDEQFF.

The gene calls are TRBV5-6 and TRBJ1-4; D is uncertain. The CDR3 length is 14 residues. The V end lost 2 bases, the J end lost 0 bases, and 5 bases lay between the germline ends. CDR1 is SGHDT, CDR2 YYEEEE, per germline. The CDR3 nucleotides read TGTGCCAGCAGCTTCAGAACAACTAATGAAAAACTGTTTTTT. Amino acid sequence: CASSFRTTNEKLFF.

The gene calls are TRBV6-5 and TRBJ1-1; the D is unclear. CDR1 is MNHEY and CDR2 is SVGAGI in the germline V gene. This CDR3 contains 16 residues. Between the trimmed V and J ends, which lost 0 bases and 3 bases, there was a span of 14 bases. CDR3 loop: CASSYSPGPFHTEAFF. CDR3 DNA sequence: TGTGCCAGCAGTTACTCCCCGGGCCCCTTCCACACTGAAGCTTTCTTT.

In this sample, this clonotype turned up a few times. The CDR3 DNA is TGTGCCAGCAGCCAAATGAGGATCGGTCTAGCGGAAACCACTTTC. It is translated as CASSQMRIGLAETTF. The rearrangement uses TRBV3-1 and TRBJ2-6; 7 bases are a match to TRBD2. This CDR3 has 15 residues. V was clipped by 2 bases and J by 19 bases; unmatched bases: 17. Germline V lookup: CDR1 LGHDT, CDR2 YNNKEL (reference sequence). Combining the CDR3 with reference TRBV3-1 and TRBJ2-6 gives the whole variable domain DTAVSQTPKYLVTQMGNDKSIKCEQNLGHDTMYWYKQDSKKFLKIMFSYNNKELIINETVPNRFSPKSPDKAHLNLHINSLELGDSAVYFCASSQMRIGLAETTFGAGSRLTVL.

This chain links TRBV7-9 with TRBJ1-1; the match to TRBD1 covers 7 bases. J lost 3 bases, V lost 6 bases, and 4 bases had no gene match. The CDR3 extends over 13 amino acids. Germline loops: CDR1 SEHNR, CDR2 FQNEAQ (reference sequence). The CDR3 DNA reads TGTGCCAGCAGTACCGACAGGGACACTGAAGCTTTCTTT. This codes for CASSTDRDTEAFF.

The CDR3 DNA sequence: TGTGCCAGCAGCGTATTGGGGGAAGATACGCAGTATTTT. It codes for CASSVLGEDTQYF. The chain joins TRBV9 to TRBJ2-3; perhaps D is TRBD1 or TRBD2 (5 bases each). Germline lookup yields CDR1 SGDLS and CDR2 YYNGEE. V dropped 1 base and J dropped 5 bases, with 8 bases sitting between them. The CDR3 contains 13 residues.

This chain links TRBV6-5 with TRBJ2-1; D not certain. Per the germline V gene, CDR1 is MNHEY and CDR2 is SVGAGI. The germline V and J ends were trimmed by 6 bases and 9 bases, with 9 bases remaining between them. This CDR3 has 11 residues. The CDR3 nucleotides read TGTGCCAGCAGGCGACTTACTGAGCAGTTCTTC. It is translated as CASRRLTEQFF.

The chain employs TRBV7-6 and TRBJ1-1; D remains ambiguous. With 5 bases removed from V and 7 bases from J, the gap between germline ends came to 17 bases. Germline lookup yields CDR1 SGHVS and CDR2 FNYEAQ. The CDR3 is made up of 14 amino acids. CDR3 loop: CASSQQKRAGEAFF. As DNA, the CDR3 is TGTGCCAGCAGCCAACAGAAACGGGCCGGTGAAGCTTTCTTT.

This rearrangement joins TRBV28 to TRBJ1-1; D ambiguous. This CDR3 comprises 12 residues. The V gene's germline CDR1 is MDHEN and CDR2 SYDVKM. V was shortened by 5 bases and J by 5 bases, with 9 bases between the two germline ends. CDR3 protein: CASSLSPTEAFF. CDR3 bases: TGTGCCAGCAGTCTAAGCCCTACTGAAGCTTTCTTT.

The genes are TRBV20-1 and TRBJ1-1; weak D call: TRBD1 (6 bases). Germline values: CDR1 DFQATT, CDR2 SNEGSKA (reference sequence). This CDR3 is built from 12 residues. Between the trimmed V and J ends, which lost 5 bases and 12 bases, there was a span of 19 bases. The CDR3 spells CSAGNNRVTPFF. CDR3 DNA sequence: TGCAGTGCTGGAAATAACAGGGTTACTCCTTTCTTT.

The chain links TRBV7-9 to TRBJ1-3; D uncertain. With 8 bases removed from V and 0 bases from J, the gap between germline ends came to 8 bases. CDR1 is SEHNR and CDR2 is FQNEAQ in the germline V gene (reference sequence). CDR3 length: 13 residues. The CDR3, as DNA: TGTGCCAGCGGGGTGGGCTCTGGAAACACCATATATTTT. Translation: CASGVGSGNTIYF.